These 8 T cell receptor beta chains share one sample of origin, sequenced in a study of cytomegalovirus exposure and HLA in healthy donors. PCR was performed using 60 Vbeta and 13 Jbeta primers. Produced via immunoSEQ multiplex PCR; TCRdb's table is partial and in-frame only. The table includes approximately 110,000 clones, about 80% detected once. Material for sequencing was PBMCs. The receptors derive from a woman between 50 and 59 years old in good health and CMV-seropositive.

As concerns this clone: Germline and junction disagree at one end, which may indicate a read error. The genes are TRBV13 and TRBJ2-6, with a tentative D call TRBD1 (5 bases). This CDR3 comprises 16 residues. Per germline, CDR1 PRHDT and CDR2 FYEKMQ (reference sequence). The CDR3 spells CASSLDSLSGANGLTF. The CDR3 coding sequence is TGTGCCAGCAGCTTAGACAGCCTCTCTGGGGCCAACGGCCTGACTTTC.

The chain has TRBV5-1 and TRBJ1-1; possibly TRBD1 for D (6 bases). The CDR3 sequence is 12 residues long. V was cut by 4 bases and J by 9 bases, with 13 bases left in between. Germline V lookup: CDR1 SGHRS, CDR2 YFSETQ. This CDR3 is CASSPTGPQAFF. DNA for the CDR3: TGCGCCAGCAGCCCGACAGGTCCCCAAGCTTTCTTT.

V gene TRBV5-1 combines with J gene TRBJ2-5, with 14 bases identical to TRBD2. This CDR3 has 15 residues. V shed 5 bases, J shed 4 bases, and the junction held 4 bases outside the gene matches. Per the germline V gene, CDR1 is SGHRS and CDR2 is YFSETQ. CDR3 nucleotide sequence: TGCGCCAGCAGTCCGACTAGCGGGAGGGGAGAGACCCAGTACTTC. Translation gives CASSPTSGRGETQYF.

V is TRBV6-5 and J is TRBJ1-5; D possibly corresponds to TRBD1 (5 bases). Germline V gene lookup returns CDR1 MNHEY and CDR2 SVGAGI. CDR3 length equals 14 residues. Trimming took 5 bases from V and 5 from J, leaving 13 bases between them. CDR3 sequence reads: CASSPSGGYQPQHF. CDR3 coding DNA: TGTGCCAGCAGTCCTAGTGGGGGGTATCAGCCCCAGCATTTT.

The V and J genes are TRBV7-6 and TRBJ1-5; TRBD1 is a possible D gene (6 bases). There are 17 residues in the CDR3. V lost 1 base and J 0 bases, leaving 13 bases between the germline ends. Germline values: CDR1 SGHVS, CDR2 FNYEAQ. The CDR3 coding sequence is TGTGCCAGCAGCTTAGGCCGCGGACAGTATAGCAATCAGCCCCAGCATTTT. The encoded protein is CASSLGRGQYSNQPQHF.

This rearrangement joins TRBV7-9 to TRBJ2-7; D remains unclear. From germline, CDR1 is SEHNR and CDR2 FQNEAQ (reference sequence). The CDR3 runs to 15 residues. The ends were cut back, 1 base at V and 5 bases at J, with 15 bases in the middle. The CDR3 nucleotides read TGTGCCAGCAGCTTAGACGGGTCCCGTTCCCACGAGCAGTACTTC. Its translation is CASSLDGSRSHEQYF. Looking up the rest from reference TRBV7-9 and TRBJ2-7 gives the full variable domain: DTGVSQNPRHKITKRGQNVTFRCDPISEHNRLYWYRQTLGQGPEFLTYFQNEAQLEKSRLLSDRFSAERPKGSFSTLEIQRTEQGDSAMYLCASSLDGSRSHEQYFGPGTRLTVT.

This clone has a handful of counts. The chain couples TRBV5-1 to TRBJ2-5; possibly TRBD2 for D (6 bases). CDR3 size: 13 residues. Per the germline V gene, CDR1 is SGHRS and CDR2 is YFSETQ. V shed 3 bases and J shed 5 bases, with 11 bases lying between them. CDR3 loop: CASSWGVGETQYF. The CDR3 DNA sequence: TGCGCCAGCAGCTGGGGGGTCGGTGAGACCCAGTACTTC.

This chain links TRBV29-1 with TRBJ2-7; no reliable D call. Germline CDR1 SQVTM, CDR2 ANQGSEA. With 5 bases removed from V and 0 bases from J, the gap between germline ends came to 5 bases. The CDR3 runs to 11 residues. The CDR3 DNA follows: TGCAGCGTTTTTCTCTCCTACGAGCAGTACTTC. This encodes CSVFLSYEQYF.